This is a list of T cell receptor beta chains from one sample in a study of blood T cells in healthy people across ages. Each CDR3 protein is one row after TCRdb ran MiXCR on the 5' RACE reads. This sample has about 900,000 distinct CDR3 sequences; around 48% occur once, and the top ten carry roughly 13%. What was sequenced was blood. The receptors were sampled from a man aged 25 to 40 in good health. Both conserved end residues are part of each CDR3. D genes are given only for firm matches. Size is stated for part of the rows, as once, few or many counts, or as a class when the clone is expanded.

V gene	D gene	J gene	clone size	CDR3 protein	CDR3 DNA
TRBV7-2	NA	TRBJ1-2	NA	CASRLAVSADNYGYTF	TGTGCCAGCAGGTTAGCAGTATCGGCAGATAACTATGGCTACACCTTC
TRBV29-1	NA	TRBJ1-1	NA	CSVEDSNTEAFF	TGCAGCGTTGAAGATTCGAACACTGAAGCTTTCTTT
TRBV7-7	NA	TRBJ2-7	few	CASSPQQGEGYEQYF	TGTGCTAGCAGCCCTCAACAGGGAGAGGGCTACGAGCAGTACTTC
TRBV6-2/TRBV6-3	TRBD2	TRBJ2-5	NA	CASISSGEETQYF	TGTGCCAGCATCTCTAGCGGGGAAGAGACCCAGTACTTC
TRBV6-2/TRBV6-3	NA	TRBJ2-1	NA	CASSYSGTISNEQFF	TGTGCCAGCAGTTACTCGGGGACAATCAGCAATGAGCAGTTCTTC
TRBV7-3	TRBD2	TRBJ2-1	NA	CASSLLRQRGVYNEQFF	TGTGCCAGCAGCTTACTTAGACAGCGGGGGGTATACAATGAGCAGTTCTTC
TRBV27	TRBD1	TRBJ1-2	few	CASSSRQGGSYGYTF	TGTGCCAGCAGTAGTCGACAGGGCGGAAGCTATGGCTACACCTTC
TRBV28	NA	TRBJ2-1	few	CASSSLGASSYNEQFF	TGTGCCAGCAGCTCCCTCGGGGCCAGCTCCTACAATGAGCAGTTCTTC
TRBV29-1	NA	TRBJ1-2	few	CSSAGGDGYTF	TGCAGCTCCGCCGGGGGCGACGGCTACACCTTC
TRBV20-1	NA	TRBJ1-5	NA	CSAIFGQANQPQHF	TGCAGTGCCATCTTCGGGCAGGCAAATCAGCCCCAGCATTTT
TRBV12-3/TRBV12-4	NA	TRBJ2-4	NA	CASRPSTELAKNIQYF	TGTGCCAGCAGGCCCAGCACAGAGCTAGCCAAAAACATTCAGTACTTC
TRBV19	NA	TRBJ1-5	NA	CASSTPGVGNQPQHF	TGTGCCAGTAGTACCCCGGGGGTTGGCAATCAGCCCCAGCATTTT
TRBV5-1	TRBD1	TRBJ1-2	NA	CASSLVGQGQSAYGYTF	TGCGCCAGCAGCTTGGTGGGACAGGGACAATCGGCCTATGGCTACACCTTC
TRBV11-3	NA	TRBJ2-2	NA	CASSPPAGTGELFF	TGTGCCAGCAGCCCCCCGGCGGGGACCGGGGAGCTGTTTTTT
TRBV20-1	TRBD2	TRBJ2-3	NA	CSADIAGGDTQYF	TGCAGTGCTGACATAGCGGGGGGGGATACGCAGTATTTT
TRBV4-1	TRBD1	TRBJ2-3	NA	CASSRPTSMTGSSTDTQYF	TGCGCCAGCAGCCGACCAACATCCATGACAGGGTCTAGCACAGATACGCAGTATTTT
TRBV5-1	TRBD1	TRBJ1-1	NA	CASSFNRGHINTEAFF	TGCGCCAGCAGCTTTAACAGGGGGCACATAAACACTGAAGCTTTCTTT
TRBV18	NA	TRBJ2-7	NA	CASSPPSGGYEQYF	TGTGCCAGCTCACCACCTTCCGGGGGCTACGAGCAGTACTTC
TRBV20-1	TRBD1	TRBJ1-2	NA	CSARTGGSYGYTF	TGCAGTGCTAGGACAGGGGGCTCCTATGGCTACACCTTC
TRBV5-1	NA	TRBJ2-7	NA	CANSLEGGTYEQYF	TGCGCCAACAGCTTGGAGGGGGGAACCTACGAGCAGTACTTC
TRBV7-9	TRBD1	TRBJ1-1	NA	CASSWTGSEAFF	TGTGCCAGCAGCTGGACAGGTTCCGAAGCTTTCTTT
TRBV5-1	TRBD1	TRBJ2-2	NA	CASSLGWTGGDTGELFF	TGCGCCAGCAGCTTGGGGTGGACAGGGGGCGATACCGGGGAGCTGTTTTTT
TRBV20-1	TRBD2	TRBJ2-1	NA	CSARWTSVYETQFF	TGCAGTGCTAGATGGACTAGCGTTTACGAGACCCAGTTCTTC
TRBV12-3/TRBV12-4	TRBD1	TRBJ1-4	NA	CASSPPDRAGEKLFF	TGTGCCAGCAGTCCGCCGGACAGGGCGGGTGAAAAACTGTTTTTT
TRBV9	NA	TRBJ2-1	NA	CASSVWDGFLNEQFF	TGTGCCAGCAGCGTATGGGACGGGTTTCTAAATGAGCAGTTCTTC
TRBV24-1	NA	TRBJ2-3	few	CATSDPRRHADTQYF	TGTGCCACCAGTGATCCCCGTAGGCATGCAGATACGCAGTATTTT
TRBV6-2/TRBV6-3	TRBD2	TRBJ2-1	NA	CASSGLAAPGQFF	TGTGCCAGCAGTGGACTAGCGGCCCCAGGGCAGTTCTTC
TRBV20-1	TRBD1	TRBJ1-4	few	CSAGDRGGDEKLFF	TGCAGTGCTGGGGACAGGGGGGGTGATGAAAAACTGTTTTTT
TRBV2	NA	TRBJ2-6	NA	CASSEEDSGANVLTF	TGTGCCAGCAGTGAGGAAGACTCTGGGGCCAACGTCCTGACTTTC
TRBV10-3	NA	TRBJ1-4	few	CAISESKGRATNEKLFF	TGTGCCATCAGTGAGTCGAAGGGAAGGGCAACTAATGAAAAACTGTTTTTT